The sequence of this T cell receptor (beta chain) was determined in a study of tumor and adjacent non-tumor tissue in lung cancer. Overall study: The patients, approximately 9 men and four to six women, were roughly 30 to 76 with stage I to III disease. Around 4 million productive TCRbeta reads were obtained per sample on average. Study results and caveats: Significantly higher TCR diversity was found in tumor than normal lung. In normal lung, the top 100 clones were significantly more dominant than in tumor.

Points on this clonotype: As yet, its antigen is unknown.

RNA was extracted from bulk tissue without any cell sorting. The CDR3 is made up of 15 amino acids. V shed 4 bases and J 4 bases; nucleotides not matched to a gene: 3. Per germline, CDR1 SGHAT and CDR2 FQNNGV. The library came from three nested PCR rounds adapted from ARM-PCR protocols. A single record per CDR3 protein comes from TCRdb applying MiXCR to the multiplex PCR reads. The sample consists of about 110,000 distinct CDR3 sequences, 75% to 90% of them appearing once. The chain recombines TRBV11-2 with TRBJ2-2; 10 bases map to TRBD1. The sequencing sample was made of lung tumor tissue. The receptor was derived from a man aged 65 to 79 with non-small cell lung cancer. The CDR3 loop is CASSSGQGFTGELFF. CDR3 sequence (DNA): TGTGCCAGCAGCTCGGGACAGGGGTTCACCGGGGAGCTGTTTTTT.